This entry concerns a single T cell receptor (beta chain). The antigen it recognizes is unknown. Qualities for individual bases were not recorded, and no much larger clone is one base off. The trial excluded patients who had a history of autoimmune disease or were on systemic immunosuppression. Peripheral blood for TCR sequencing was collected from all dose cohorts at baseline, on cycle 4 day 1, and on cycle 7 day 1. Samples were obtained from an open-label, multicenter, first-in-human phase I dose-escalation trial of ivuxolimab. Adults with locally advanced or metastatic melanoma, renal cell carcinoma, hepatocellular carcinoma or head and neck squamous cell carcinoma were enrolled in the trial. Before TCR sequencing, CD4+ T cells and CD8+ T cells were sorted from peripheral blood as separate populations. These data belong to a study of OX40 agonist ivuxolimab in advanced cancers. Regarding the study in general: Ivuxolimab was an agonistic, fully human IgG2 monoclonal antibody directed against OX40 (CD134), a costimulatory receptor. Partial responses occurred in three dose-escalation patients: two with cutaneous melanoma and one with hepatocellular carcinoma. The paper describes the monotherapy dose-escalation part (N ≈ 50 patients) of the phase I trial of ivuxolimab. Patients were allowed to have had prior anti-PD-1, anti-PD-L1 or anti-CTLA-4 therapy, and 40% of the dose-escalation patients had been treated with checkpoint inhibitors. Among the 50 to 55 dose-escalation patients, around 19 had hepatocellular carcinoma, some 15 melanoma, 9 renal cell carcinoma and 9 head and neck cancer. Intravenous ivuxolimab was administered to patients every 2 weeks at six dose levels: 0.01, 0.1, 0.3, 1.5, 3 and 10 mg/kg. In the dose-escalation cohort, 70% to 85% of patients were male, and the mean age was about 55 years, with a range of roughly 23 to 85. Peripheral TCRbeta sequencing was intended to test whether TCR sequence diversity was altered and clonal T-cell expansion was caused by ivuxolimab. Results and caveats for the whole study, not just this receptor: Low levels of normalized T-cell clonal expansion were also shown by some nonresponding patients. After ivuxolimab, CD8+ T cells had more expanded clones than CD4+ T cells on average. The antigen specificity of the peripheral T cells that underwent clonal expansion was not determined. At doses of 0.1 to 3.0 mg/kg, clonal expansion of both CD4+ and CD8+ T cells in blood was seen between baseline and week 6. Partial responders in the 0.1-3.0 mg/kg groups had among the lowest normalized peripheral clonal expansion, especially among CD8+ T cells.

To sequence the TCRbeta CDR3 region, genomic DNA was isolated from the sorted cells. The immunoSEQ Assay was used for sequencing of TCRbeta CDR3 regions. TCRdb retrieved this table from immuneACCESS and kept in-frame rearrangements only. Not all clones are present; in checked studies, unresolved V genes account for under half, and no reason is known for the remainder. In all, the sample holds 81,000 or so clones, and 88% of those were seen once. The top ten clones comprise roughly 0.44% of the sample. V and J lose 10 bases and 1 base, and a span of 11 bases separates them. CDR1 is given as MNHEY and CDR2 as SVGAGI, both from the germline V gene. The CDR3 numbers 12 residues from cysteine through phenylalanine. Just CDR3 DNA is preserved here, 36 bases in frame from base 1.

This receptor was obtained from an adult with an advanced solid tumor such as melanoma, head and neck, liver or kidney cancer. Recombination connected TRBV6-5 to TRBJ2-7, with the D segment identity uncertain. The sequences come from CD4+ or CD8+ T cells sorted from blood, collected in a trial of the OX40 agonist ivuxolimab. The CDR3 loop reads CATRKTSYEQYF. The DNA sequence reads TGTGCCACTCGAAAAACTTCCTACGAGCAGTACTTC.